These 7 T cell receptor beta chains came from one sample sequenced in a study of shared clonotypes between healthy human individuals. Clones were read by immunoSEQ multiplex PCR, and TCRdb kept only the in-frame ones, dropping some. The profile shows hundreds of thousands of clones, about 96% of them singletons. The sequencing input was memory CD8+ T cells sorted from blood. Subset reported: CD45RO+ cells pooled with CCR7-negative TemRA cells. The receptors shown here come from a man under 40 in good health.

The chain employs TRBV4-2 and TRBJ1-1; 8 positions match TRBD1. The CDR3 has 18 amino acids. V lost 0 bases to trimming and J lost 2 bases; unmatched junction nucleotides: 11. CDR1 is LGHNA and CDR2 is YNFKEQ in the germline V gene. The CDR3 coding sequence is TGTGCCAGCAGCCAAGATGGGATAATAGGACAGGGAAACACTGAAGCTTTCTTT. Translation gives CASSQDGIIGQGNTEAFF.

This chain links TRBV7-9 with TRBJ2-7; 7 bases are shared with TRBD1. Losses at the gene ends were 5 bases for V and 2 bases for J; bases not matched to a gene: 12. The CDR3 is 16 amino acids. Germline loops: CDR1 SEHNR, CDR2 FQNEAQ (reference sequence). CDR3: CASSPTLRGSAYEQYF. As DNA, the CDR3 is TGTGCCAGCAGCCCAACACTCAGGGGGAGTGCCTACGAGCAGTACTTC.

About this clone: An end of the junction does not agree with germline; a read error may underlie this. The CDR3 DNA follows: TGTGCCAGCAGTCTAGATGGGACAGGTACGCAGTATTTT. The encoded protein is CASSLDGTGTQYF. V usage is TRBV28 and J usage is TRBJ2-3; 8 positions agree with TRBD1. This CDR3 is 13 amino acids long. Germline V gene lookup returns CDR1 MDHEN and CDR2 SYDVKM.

This chain links TRBV27 with TRBJ2-6, with a tentative D call TRBD2 (5 bases). Per the germline V gene, CDR1 is MNHEY and CDR2 is SMNVEV (reference sequence). Trimming pared 3 bases from V and 0 bases from J, leaving 6 bases between. The CDR3 extends over 15 amino acids. CDR3 nucleotide sequence: TGTGCCAGCAGTTTCGGGGTCTCTGGGGCCAACGTCCTGACTTTC. Translating gives CASSFGVSGANVLTF. The full variable domain, in which reference TRBV27 and TRBJ2-6 provide the parts outside the CDR3, is EAQVTQNPRYLITVTGKKLTVTCSQNMNHEYMSWYRQDPGLGLRQIYYSMNVEVTDKGDVPEGYKVSRKEKRNFPLILESPSPNQTSLYFCASSFGVSGANVLTFGAGSRLTVL.

The gene calls are TRBV4-2 and TRBJ2-1; D gene uncertain. V dropped 1 base and J dropped 2 bases, with 12 bases sitting between them. The CDR3 runs to 16 residues. CDR1 LGHNA and CDR2 YNFKEQ come from the germline V gene. The CDR3: CASSQAGVEPYNEQFF. CDR3 bases: TGTGCCAGCAGCCAAGCTGGTGTAGAACCCTACAATGAGCAGTTCTTC.

The chain carries TRBV28 and TRBJ1-2; 8 positions match TRBD1. Germline-derived CDR1 and CDR2 are MDHEN and SYDVKM. This CDR3 has 17 residues. Trimming removed 8 bases from V and 3 bases from J; junction bases left unmatched: 17. In DNA, the CDR3 is TGTGCCAGCGGATTAGACAGGGGATGGTTGGGGCACTATGGCTACACCTTC. Translating gives CASGLDRGWLGHYGYTF.

The J gene is TRBJ1-5, the V gene TRBV28; D unresolved. The CDR3 has 12 residues. Trimming left V 6 bases short and J 6 bases short, with 9 bases between. Germline assignment: CDR1 MDHEN and CDR2 SYDVKM. In nucleotides, the CDR3 is TGTGCCAGCAGGTTAAAGGGTCAGCCCCAGCATTTT. Translation: CASRLKGQPQHF.